The 14 T cell receptor beta chains presented below share a single source sample, sequenced in a study of identical twins. MiXCR was run by TCRdb on the 5' RACE reads, yielding one entry per CDR3 protein. Of about 730,000 distinct CDR3 sequences in the sample, 21% were seen once. These data were also reused for a study on T cells expressing NK-cell markers.

Sequencing was done on a sample of PBMCs. The receptors derive from a woman aged 18-29 years in good health.

The CDR3 loop reads CASSQGQVWSPLHF. CDR3 in DNA: TGTGCCAGCAGCCAAGGGCAGGTCTGGTCACCCCTCCACTTT. The rearrangement uses TRBV14 and TRBJ1-6; D is undetermined. This CDR3 comprises 14 residues. V was shortened by 1 base and J by 10 bases, with 11 bases between the two germline ends. Germline CDR1 SGHDN, CDR2 FVKESK. The complete variable domain, with remaining parts taken from reference TRBV14 and TRBJ1-6, reads EAGVTQFPSHSVIEKGQTVTLRCDPISGHDNLYWYRRVMGKEIKFLLHFVKESKQDESGMPNNRFLAERTGGTYSTLKVQPAELEDSGVYFCASSQGQVWSPLHFGNGTRLTVT.

The V and J genes are TRBV11-2 and TRBJ2-5; D unclear. V was clipped by 1 base and J by 1 base, with 13 bases between them. Looked up from germline, CDR1 is SGHAT and CDR2 is FQNNGV. This CDR3 has 16 amino acids. The CDR3 is CASSLGPGPFQETQYF. CDR3 in DNA: TGTGCCAGCAGCTTAGGACCGGGCCCATTCCAAGAGACCCAGTACTTC.

This sequence joins TRBV20-1 and TRBJ2-5, with D perhaps matching TRBD1 or TRBD2 (6 bases each). Germline lookup yields CDR1 DFQATT and CDR2 SNEGSKA (reference sequence). V lost 3 bases and J 13 bases, leaving 21 bases between the germline ends. The CDR3 covers 13 residues. The CDR3, as DNA: TGCAGTGCTAGTAAGAGGACGGGGGCTAGACGGTACTTC. Amino acids: CSASKRTGARRYF.

In its sample, this clonotype was seen a few times. This chain uses TRBV11-2 with TRBJ2-1; 10 bases map to TRBD1. Germline CDR1 SGHAT, CDR2 FQNNGV. V shed 5 bases and J 6 bases; nucleotides not matched to a gene: 16. The CDR3 spans 18 residues. CDR3 nucleotide sequence: TGTGCCAGCAGCCTACGGGCCGGGACAGGGGTATCAGGCAATGAGCAGTTCTTC. This translates into CASSLRAGTGVSGNEQFF. Based on the CDR3 plus reference TRBV11-2 and TRBJ2-1, the full variable domain is EAGVAQSPRYKIIEKRQSVAFWCNPISGHATLYWYQQILGQGPKLLIQFQNNGVVDDSQLPKDRFSAERLKGVDSTLKIQPAKLEDSAVYLCASSLRAGTGVSGNEQFFGPGTRLTVL.

At least ten counts were recorded for this clonotype. DNA of the CDR3: TGCAGTGCTAACCGGGACTACCCGTATGACGAGCAGTACTTC. Protein product: CSANRDYPYDEQYF. The genes are TRBV20-1 and TRBJ2-7; TRBD2 agrees at 7 bases. The CDR3 is 14 amino acids. Unmatched junction bases numbered 11, after V lost 4 bases and J lost 5 bases. The germline CDR1 and CDR2 sequences are DFQATT and SNEGSKA (reference sequence).

The rearrangement uses TRBV9 and TRBJ2-1; D uncertain. Per the germline V gene, CDR1 is SGDLS and CDR2 is YYNGEE. Trimming removed 10 bases from V and 6 bases from J, with 14 bases in between. This CDR3 has 12 residues. Here the CDR3 reads CAGRGVANEQFF. The CDR3, as DNA: TGTGCCGGCCGAGGAGTGGCCAATGAGCAGTTCTTC.

The rearrangement links TRBV5-1 to TRBJ2-1; a weak D match, TRBD2 (6 bases). This CDR3 has 16 residues. V was trimmed by 4 bases and J by 2 bases, leaving 16 bases between them. Germline CDR1 reads SGHRS; CDR2 reads YFSETQ. The DNA of the CDR3 is TGCGCCAGCAGCCCCCAACTTAGCGGTCCCTACAATGAGCAGTTCTTC. Residues: CASSPQLSGPYNEQFF. The full variable domain, in which reference TRBV5-1 and TRBJ2-1 provide the parts outside the CDR3, is KAGVTQTPRYLIKTRGQQVTLSCSPISGHRSVSWYQQTPGQGLQFLFEYFSETQRNKGNFPGRFSGRQFSNSRSEMNVSTLELGDSALYLCASSPQLSGPYNEQFFGPGTRLTVL.

The CDR3 is CASSSTPHEQYF. The CDR3 DNA reads as TGCGCCAGCAGCTCCACCCCCCACGAGCAGTACTTC. This rearrangement joins TRBV5-1 to TRBJ2-7, with D unresolved. This CDR3 is 12 amino acids long. CDR1 and CDR2 from the germline V gene are SGHRS and YFSETQ. V gave up 3 bases and J gave up 5 bases, with 9 bases separating them.

This chain links TRBV9 with TRBJ2-3, with D perhaps TRBD2 (6 bases). V lost 2 bases and J 2 bases, leaving 9 bases between the germline ends. This CDR3 contains 14 residues. The germline V gene has CDR1 SGDLS and CDR2 YYNGEE. CDR3 bases: TGTGCCAGCAGCGTGGGCGGGATCACAGATACGCAGTATTTT. Translated, it gives CASSVGGITDTQYF.

The V call is TRBV7-6, the J call TRBJ2-1; D is possibly TRBD2 (6 bases). The CDR3 runs 15 residues. V shed 2 bases and J shed 6 bases, with 14 bases lying between them. Germline V gene lookup returns CDR1 SGHVS and CDR2 FNYEAQ. DNA of the CDR3: TGTGCCAGCAGCTTAATGTCGACTAGGGGCAATGAGCAGTTCTTC. Translating it yields CASSLMSTRGNEQFF.

This chain uses TRBV3-1 with TRBJ2-1; D is perhaps TRBD2 (6 bases). CDR3 length: 14 amino acids. Germline assignment: CDR1 LGHDT and CDR2 YNNKEL (reference sequence). The germline V and J ends were trimmed by 1 base and 10 bases, with 14 bases remaining between them. In DNA, the CDR3 is TGTGCCAGCAGCCAAGTCGGCGGGACGCAGGAGCAGTTCTTC. It translates to CASSQVGGTQEQFF.

This clonotype was counted only a few times. J is TRBJ2-5 and V is TRBV5-6; 8 bases are a match to TRBD1. The V gene end was trimmed by 7 bases and the J gene end by 5 bases; junction bases not matched to a gene: 7. The CDR3 runs to 13 residues. The V gene's germline CDR1 is SGHDT and CDR2 YYEEEE. This chain's CDR3 is CASAITGGETQYF. The CDR3 coding sequence is TGTGCCAGCGCAATAACAGGGGGGGAGACCCAGTACTTC.

J is TRBJ2-7 and V is TRBV6-2 or TRBV6-3, with 10 bases fitting TRBD2. J gave up 3 bases and V 2 bases, and 7 bases lay outside the gene matches. The CDR3 is 16 amino acids. CDR1 is MNHEY and CDR2 is SVGEGT in the germline V gene. CDR3 amino acids: CASSYPQRGGYYEQYF. The CDR3 region has the DNA TGTGCCAGCAGTTACCCCCAGCGGGGGGGTTACTACGAGCAGTACTTC.

This clonotype was seen at least ten times. This chain joins TRBV10-3 and TRBJ2-1; 8 nucleotides match TRBD2. CDR1 is ENHRY and CDR2 is SYGVKD in the germline V gene. Trimming cost V 3 bases and J 6 bases; bases outside gene matches: 7. The CDR3 has 15 residues. In DNA form, the CDR3 reads TGTGCCATCAGTGAACCGGGACTAGTGCGCAATGAGCAGTTCTTC. Protein: CAISEPGLVRNEQFF.